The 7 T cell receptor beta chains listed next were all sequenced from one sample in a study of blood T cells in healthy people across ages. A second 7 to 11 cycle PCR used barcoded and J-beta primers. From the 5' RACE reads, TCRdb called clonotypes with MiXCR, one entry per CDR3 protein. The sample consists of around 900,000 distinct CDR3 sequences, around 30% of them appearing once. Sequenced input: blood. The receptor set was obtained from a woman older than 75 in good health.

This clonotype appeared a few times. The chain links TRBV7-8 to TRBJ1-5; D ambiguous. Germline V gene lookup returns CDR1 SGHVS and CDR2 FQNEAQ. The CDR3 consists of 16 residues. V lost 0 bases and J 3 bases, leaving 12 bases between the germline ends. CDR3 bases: TGTGCCAGCAGCTTAGCGCGAATGGGGATCAATCAGCCCCAGCATTTT. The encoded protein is CASSLARMGINQPQHF.

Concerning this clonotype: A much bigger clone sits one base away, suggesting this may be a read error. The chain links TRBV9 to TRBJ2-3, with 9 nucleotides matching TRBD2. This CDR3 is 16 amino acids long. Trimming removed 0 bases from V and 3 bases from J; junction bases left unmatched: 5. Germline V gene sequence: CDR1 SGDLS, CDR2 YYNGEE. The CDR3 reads CASSVAAGGLTDTQYF. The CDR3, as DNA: TGTGCCAGCAGCGTAGCGGCGGGGGGGTTGACAGATACGCAGTATTTT.

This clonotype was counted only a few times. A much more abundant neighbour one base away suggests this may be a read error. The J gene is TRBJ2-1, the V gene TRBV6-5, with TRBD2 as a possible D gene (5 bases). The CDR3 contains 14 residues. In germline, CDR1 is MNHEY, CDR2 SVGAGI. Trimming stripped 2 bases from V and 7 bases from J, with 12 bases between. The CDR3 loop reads CASSYPRGKNEQFF. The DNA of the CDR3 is TGTGCCAGCAGTTACCCTCGGGGAAAGAATGAGCAGTTCTTC.

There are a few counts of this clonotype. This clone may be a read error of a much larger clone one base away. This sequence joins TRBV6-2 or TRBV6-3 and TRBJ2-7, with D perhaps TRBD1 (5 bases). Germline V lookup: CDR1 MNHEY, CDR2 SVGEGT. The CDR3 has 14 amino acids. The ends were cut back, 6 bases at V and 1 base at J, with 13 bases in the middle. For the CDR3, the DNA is TGTGCCAGCAGGTATCATCAGGGATCCTACGAGCAGTACTTC. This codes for CASRYHQGSYEQYF.

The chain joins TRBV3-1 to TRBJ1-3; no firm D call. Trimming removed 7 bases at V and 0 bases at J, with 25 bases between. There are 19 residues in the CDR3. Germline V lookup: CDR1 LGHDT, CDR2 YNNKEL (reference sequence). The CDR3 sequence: CASTSRPVTGVYSGNTIYF. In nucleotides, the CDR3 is TGTGCCAGCACAAGTCGCCCTGTAACGGGTGTATACTCTGGAAACACCATATATTTT.

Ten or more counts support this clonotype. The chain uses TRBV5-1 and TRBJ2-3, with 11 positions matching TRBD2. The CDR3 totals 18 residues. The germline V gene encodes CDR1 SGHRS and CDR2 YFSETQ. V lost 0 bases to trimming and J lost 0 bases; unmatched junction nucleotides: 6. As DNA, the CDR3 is TGCGCCAGCAGCTTGGAGGCTAGCGGGGGGACAAGCACAGATACGCAGTATTTT. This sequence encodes CASSLEASGGTSTDTQYF. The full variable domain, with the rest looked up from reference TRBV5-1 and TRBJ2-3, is KAGVTQTPRYLIKTRGQQVTLSCSPISGHRSVSWYQQTPGQGLQFLFEYFSETQRNKGNFPGRFSGRQFSNSRSEMNVSTLELGDSALYLCASSLEASGGTSTDTQYFGPGTRLTVL.

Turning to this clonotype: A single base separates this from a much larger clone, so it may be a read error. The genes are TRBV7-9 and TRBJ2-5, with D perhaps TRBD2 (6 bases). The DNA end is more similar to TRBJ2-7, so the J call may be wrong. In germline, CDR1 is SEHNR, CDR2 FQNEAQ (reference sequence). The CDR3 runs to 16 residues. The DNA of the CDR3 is TGTGCCAGCAGCTTACTCCGGACTAACGGGACGTACGAGCAGTACTTC. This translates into CASSLLRTNGTYEQYF.